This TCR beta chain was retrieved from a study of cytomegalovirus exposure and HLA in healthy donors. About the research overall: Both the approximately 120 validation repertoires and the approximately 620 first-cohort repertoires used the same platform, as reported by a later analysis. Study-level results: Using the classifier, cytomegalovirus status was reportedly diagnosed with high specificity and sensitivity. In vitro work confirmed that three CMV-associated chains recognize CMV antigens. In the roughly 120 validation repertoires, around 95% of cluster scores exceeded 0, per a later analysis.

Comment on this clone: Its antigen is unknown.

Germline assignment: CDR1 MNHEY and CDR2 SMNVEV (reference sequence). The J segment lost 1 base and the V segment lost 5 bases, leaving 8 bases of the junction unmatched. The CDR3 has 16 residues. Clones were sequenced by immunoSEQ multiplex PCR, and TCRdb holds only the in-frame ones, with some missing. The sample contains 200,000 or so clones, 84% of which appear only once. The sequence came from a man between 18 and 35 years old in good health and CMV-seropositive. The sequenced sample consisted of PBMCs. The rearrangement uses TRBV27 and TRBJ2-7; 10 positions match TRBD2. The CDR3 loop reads CASSVSGRPVSYEQYF. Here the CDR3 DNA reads TGTGCCAGCAGTGTTAGCGGGAGGCCCGTATCCTACGAGCAGTACTTC.